These 11 T cell receptor beta chains came from one sample sequenced in a study of CD8 T cells in ankylosing spondylitis. TCRdb analysed the 5' RACE reads with MiXCR anew, one entry per CDR3 protein. The table records just over 300,000 distinct CDR3 sequences, 20% of them present only once. The specimen was blood, either unsorted or a sorted T cell fraction (not recorded which). Every receptor here comes from a female donor with ankylosing spondylitis or in good health (not recorded which).

This clonotype was counted a few times. The chain links TRBV7-2 to TRBJ1-5; no clear D gene. From germline, CDR1 is SGHTA and CDR2 FQGNSA. V was pared by 5 bases and J by 3 bases, with 8 bases between. The CDR3 has 13 amino acids. The DNA of the CDR3 is TGTGCCAGCAGCCGGACGACCAATCAGCCCCAGCATTTT. Its translation: CASSRTTNQPQHF.

The CDR3 protein is CSARPDLASEYNEQFF. The CDR3 DNA reads TGCAGTGCTCGCCCCGATCTAGCGTCCGAATACAATGAGCAGTTCTTC. The V call is TRBV20-1, the J call TRBJ2-1; a weak D match, TRBD2 (6 bases). The V end was cut by 5 bases, the J end by 4 bases, with 21 bases between. This CDR3 comprises 16 residues. Germline V gives CDR1 DFQATT, CDR2 SNEGSKA (reference sequence).

The chain is built from TRBV6-2 or TRBV6-3 and TRBJ2-5, with TRBD2 identical over 7 bases. The V and J ends lost 6 bases and 2 bases, in that order; junction bases with no gene match: 9. Looked up from germline, CDR1 is MNHEY and CDR2 is SVGEGT. There are 15 residues in the CDR3. CDR3 DNA: TGTGCCAGCAGCTCCCCCCTAGCGGAGCAAGAGACCCAGTACTTC. Translating gives CASSSPLAEQETQYF.

This clonotype was seen more than once but under ten times. A read error may be the cause here, since a much bigger clone is one base away. The rearrangement links TRBV9 to TRBJ1-1, with D unresolved. The CDR3 covers 12 residues. V was cut by 3 bases and J by 1 base, with 4 bases left in between. CDR1 and CDR2 (germline): SGDLS, YYNGEE. CDR3 in amino acids: CASSEGNTEAFF. CDR3 bases: TGTGCCAGCAGCGAGGGGAACACTGAAGCTTTCTTT.

The chain uses TRBV9 and TRBJ2-1; D not resolved. This CDR3 has 12 amino acids. Trimming removed 1 base from V and 7 bases from J, with 6 bases in between. From germline, CDR1 is SGDLS and CDR2 YYNGEE. The CDR3, as DNA: TGTGCCAGCAGCGTATCCGGAAATGAGCAGTTCTTC. It is translated as CASSVSGNEQFF.

This clonotype occurred a few times. The gene calls are TRBV19 and TRBJ2-7; D might be TRBD1 (5 bases). This CDR3 region has 14 residues. V lost 5 bases and J 0 bases, leaving 11 bases between the germline ends. Germline CDR1 reads LNHDA; CDR2 reads SQIVND (reference sequence). In DNA form, the CDR3 reads TGTGCCAGTAGTGTGGACAAGAGCTCCTACGAGCAGTACTTC. Protein sequence: CASSVDKSSYEQYF.

This clonotype was detected only a few times. The chain joins TRBV6-5 to TRBJ2-7, with D possibly matching TRBD1 (5 bases). Germline CDR1 is MNHEY and CDR2 is SVGAGI. V dropped 4 bases and J dropped 6 bases, with 16 bases sitting between them. The CDR3 is 14 residues long. The CDR3 protein is CASSSTRESTEQYF. DNA of the CDR3: TGTGCCAGCAGTTCCACCAGGGAATCCACCGAGCAGTACTTC.

This clonotype was counted only a few times. CDR3 coding DNA: TGTGCCAGCAGTTATGGCGCAGGGGGGAGCCAAGAGACCCAGTACTTC. Translated, it gives CASSYGAGGSQETQYF. The chain uses TRBV6-2 or TRBV6-3 and TRBJ2-5; D possibly corresponds to TRBD1 (7 bases). Trimming took off 3 bases at V and 1 base at J, with 15 bases between the two ends. Germline CDR1 MNHEY, CDR2 SVGEGT. CDR3 length: 16 amino acids.

This sequence joins TRBV6-1 and TRBJ2-7; D may correspond to TRBD1 or TRBD2 (5 bases each). The CDR3 sequence is 15 residues long. Germline V gene sequence: CDR1 MNHNS, CDR2 SASEGT. V lost 3 bases to trimming and J lost 2 bases, with 14 bases between them. The DNA for the CDR3 is TGTGCCAGCAGTGATCATGGGACGGCCACCTACGAGCAGTACTTC. Translated, it gives CASSDHGTATYEQYF.

This clonotype was seen repeatedly, ten times or more. This sequence joins TRBV28 and TRBJ1-4, with D unclear. Deletions cut 2 bases from V and 8 bases from J, with 9 bases between. The germline V gene has CDR1 MDHEN and CDR2 SYDVKM. This CDR3 region has 13 residues. CDR3 nucleotide sequence: TGTGCCAGCAGTTTAGGGCCACAGGAAAAACTGTTTTTT. Amino acids: CASSLGPQEKLFF.

There are many counts of this clonotype. V is TRBV12-3 or TRBV12-4 and J is TRBJ2-7; 7 nucleotides align to TRBD2. Unmatched junction bases numbered 17, after V lost 5 bases and J lost 7 bases. CDR3 length: 16 residues. The DNA for the CDR3 is TGTGCCAGCAGTGACCCTCGGGGAAGACTAGCAGGGGAGCAGTACTTC. This encodes CASSDPRGRLAGEQYF.